This T cell receptor (beta chain) comes out of a study of blood T cell repertoires in COVID-19. On the study more broadly: Samples taken during acute and convalescent COVID-19 were collected in the United States, Italy and Spain. The analysed material was cDNA or gDNA that came from T cells, B-cell-depleted T cells, or PBMCs.

CDR3 length equals 18 residues. Per the germline V gene, CDR1 is LGHNA and CDR2 is YNFKEQ. V lost 4 bases and J lost 7; bases outside the gene matches: 15. Study processing details: Scientists estimated how many nucleated cells there were by amplifying reference gene primers. Clones were sequenced by immunoSEQ multiplex PCR, and TCRdb holds only the in-frame ones, with some missing. For V, J and clone size, that table is used; D and trimming come from the DNA. This table has 110,000 or so clones, around 89% appearing once. The sequencing input was peripheral blood. The genes are TRBV4-2 and TRBJ2-7; 14 nucleotides match TRBD2. The receptor was derived from a human donor in a cohort sampled during active COVID-19. In DNA form, the CDR3 reads TGTGCCAGCAGCCCCCGACTAGCGGGAGGGACCCCTACGCAGGAGCAGTACTTC. Its translation: CASSPRLAGGTPTQEQYF.